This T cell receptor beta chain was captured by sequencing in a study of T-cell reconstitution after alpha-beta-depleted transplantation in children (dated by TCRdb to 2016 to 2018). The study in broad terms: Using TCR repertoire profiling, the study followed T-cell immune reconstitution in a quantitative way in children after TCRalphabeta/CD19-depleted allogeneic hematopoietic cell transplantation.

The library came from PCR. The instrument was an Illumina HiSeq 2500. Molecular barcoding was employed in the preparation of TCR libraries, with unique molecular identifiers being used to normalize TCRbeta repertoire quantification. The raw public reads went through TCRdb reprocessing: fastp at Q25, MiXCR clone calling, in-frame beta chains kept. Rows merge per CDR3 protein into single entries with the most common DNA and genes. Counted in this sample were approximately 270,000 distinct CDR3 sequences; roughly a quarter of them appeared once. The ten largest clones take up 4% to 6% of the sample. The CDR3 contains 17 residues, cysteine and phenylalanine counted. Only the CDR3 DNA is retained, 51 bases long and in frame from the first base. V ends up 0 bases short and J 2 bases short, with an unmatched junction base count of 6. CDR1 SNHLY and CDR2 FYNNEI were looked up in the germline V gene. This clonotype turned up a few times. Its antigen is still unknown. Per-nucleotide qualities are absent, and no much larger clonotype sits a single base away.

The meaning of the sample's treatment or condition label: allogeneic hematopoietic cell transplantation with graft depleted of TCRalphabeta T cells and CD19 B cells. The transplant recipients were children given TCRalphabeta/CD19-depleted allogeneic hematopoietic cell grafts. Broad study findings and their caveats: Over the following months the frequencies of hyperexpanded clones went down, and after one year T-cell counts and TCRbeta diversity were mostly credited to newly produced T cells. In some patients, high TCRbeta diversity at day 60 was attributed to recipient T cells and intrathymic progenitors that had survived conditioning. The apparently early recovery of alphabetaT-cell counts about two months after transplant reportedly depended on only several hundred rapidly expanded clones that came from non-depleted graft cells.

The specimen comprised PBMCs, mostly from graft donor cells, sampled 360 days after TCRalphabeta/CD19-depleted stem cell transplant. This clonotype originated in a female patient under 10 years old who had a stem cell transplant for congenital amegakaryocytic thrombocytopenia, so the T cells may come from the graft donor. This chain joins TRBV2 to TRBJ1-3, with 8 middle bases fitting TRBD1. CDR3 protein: CASSEARTGPTGNTIYF. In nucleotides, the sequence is TGTGCCAGCAGTGAAGCGAGGACAGGGCCTACTGGAAACACCATATATTTT. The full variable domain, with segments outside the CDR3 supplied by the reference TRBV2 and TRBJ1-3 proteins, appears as EPEVTQTPSHQVTQMGQEVILRCVPISNHLYFYWYRQILGQKVEFLVSFYNNEISEKSEIFDDQFSVERPDGSNFTLKIRSTKLEDSAMYFCASSEARTGPTGNTIYFGEGSWLTVV.